This TCR beta chain stems from a study of T cell changes during pregnancy in multiple sclerosis. Profiled with immunoSEQ multiplex PCR; TCRdb holds only in-frame clones, not every one. The sample includes 70,000 to 95,000 clones, roughly 93% seen only once; the top ten take about 2%. This CDR3 contains 15 residues. Trimming cost V 6 bases and J 2 bases; bases outside gene matches: 7. The germline gives CDR1 MGHDK, CDR2 SYGVNS. This receptor was obtained from a female donor with multiple sclerosis, enrolled in a pregnancy study. This specimen consisted of peripheral blood, obtained in the third trimester of pregnancy. The chain recombines TRBV25-1 with TRBJ2-3; 8 positions agree with TRBD1. The CDR3 bases are TGTGCCAGCAGGATGACAGGGGTGGTCACAGATACGCAGTATTTT. It yields the protein CASRMTGVVTDTQYF.